The sequence of this T cell receptor beta chain was determined in a study of Tregs in tolerant kidney transplant recipients. Profiling relied on immunoSEQ multiplex PCR, and the TCRdb table lists in-frame clones only, not all of them. The data contain about 110,000 clones, around 89% of them seen just once; the ten biggest clones take up 0.34%. Trimming cost V 4 bases and J 2 bases, with 18 bases left between them. CDR3 length equals 16 residues. CDR1 and CDR2 from the germline V gene are SNHLY and FYNNEI. This chain links TRBV2 with TRBJ2-7, with D tentatively TRBD2 (6 bases). The clonotype comes from a human donor who received a combined kidney and bone marrow transplant. The input for sequencing was CD4+ T cells from blood, taken before the transplant. The CDR3 protein is CASSGGGRGWPYEQYF. CDR3 coding DNA: TGTGCCAGCAGTGGAGGTGGACGGGGGTGGCCCTACGAGCAGTACTTC.